Listed below are T cell receptor beta chains from one sample, sequenced in a study of blood T cell repertoires in COVID-19. TCRdb's copy holds only in-frame clones and misses some; the assay was immunoSEQ multiplex PCR. In the table there are 250,000 to 350,000 clones, 70% to 90% of which are singletons. The sample taken for sequencing was peripheral blood. These receptors originate from a man between 18 and 29 years old who had recovered from COVID-19. The CDR3 runs from the conserved cysteine through the conserved F or W. A D gene is named only where the DNA matches it firmly. Part of the rows lack a size; the others show once, few, many or a class for expanded clones.

V gene	clone size	D gene	J gene	CDR3 DNA	CDR3 protein
TRBV11-2	NA	NA	TRBJ2-1	TGTGCCAGCAGCTTAGAGGTGGTAAGGGAGAATGAGCAGTTCTTC	CASSLEVVRENEQFF
TRBV27	few	TRBD2	TRBJ2-7	TGTGCCAGCAGTTCCTTGGCTAGCGGGAGCTCCTACGAGCAGTACTTC	CASSSLASGSSYEQYF
TRBV21-1	NA	NA	TRBJ1-1	TGTGCCAGCAGCGAACGACAGGGGGTGAACACTGAAGCTTTCTTT	CASSERQGVNTEAFF
TRBV13	once	TRBD2	TRBJ2-7	TGTGCCAGCAGCCACGGGACTAGCGCTTTCTACGAGCAGTACTTC	CASSHGTSAFYEQYF
TRBV6-1	NA	NA	TRBJ2-5	TGTGCCAGCAGTGAAGGTGTGGGGCTAGCGGAGACCCAGTACTTC	CASSEGVGLAETQYF
TRBV10-3	NA	NA	TRBJ1-4	TGTGCCATCAAAGGAGACGCAACTAATGAAAAACTGTTTTTT	CAIKGDATNEKLFF
TRBV9	few	NA	TRBJ2-1	TGTGCCAGCAGCTTACGAGGTGAGCAGTTCTTC	CASSLRGEQFF
TRBV29-1	NA	NA	TRBJ1-2	TGCAGCGACTCCGTGAACTATGGCTACACCTTC	CSDSVNYGYTF
TRBV30	once	TRBD1	TRBJ1-5	TGTGCCTGGAGTGTCCCAGGGGGCGGTCAGCCCCAGCATTTT	CAWSVPGGGQPQHF
TRBV4-1	NA	TRBD1	TRBJ1-3	TGCGCCAGCAGCCAAGTCGGGACAGGTGGAAACACCATATATTTT	CASSQVGTGGNTIYF
TRBV7-9	NA	NA	TRBJ1-5	TGTGCCAGCAGCTTAGGGGAGAGCCCGAATCAGCCCCAGCATTTT	CASSLGESPNQPQHF
TRBV19	NA	NA	TRBJ1-5	TGTGCCAGTAGTTGGGTTGGGCAAAATAGCAATCAGCCCCAGCATTTT	CASSWVGQNSNQPQHF
TRBV5-1	NA	NA	TRBJ1-6	TGCGCCAGCAGCAGTTCTAGGGAGTTCAATTCACCCCTCCACTTT	CASSSSREFNSPLHF
TRBV19	NA	NA	TRBJ1-1	TGTGCCAGTAGTATAGATCTCGCGGGGAACACTGAAGCTTTCTTT	CASSIDLAGNTEAFF
TRBV11-2	NA	NA	TRBJ2-7	TGTGCCAGCAGCTTAAGAGTCTACGAGCAGTACTTC	CASSLRVYEQYF
TRBV27	NA	TRBD1	TRBJ2-4	TGTGCCAGCAGTTTATCGGGACAGGGAGGATTTAACATTCAGTACTTC	CASSLSGQGGFNIQYF
TRBV6-5	NA	NA	TRBJ1-5	TGTGCCAGCAGTAGGACAGACCTTAGCAATCAGCCCCAGCATTTT	CASSRTDLSNQPQHF
TRBV6-2/TRBV6-3	NA	TRBD2	TRBJ2-1	TGTGCCAGCAGCCAGACTAGCGGGGGAAATGAGCAGTTCTTC	CASSQTSGGNEQFF
TRBV11-2	NA	NA	TRBJ2-1	TGTGCCAGCAGCTGGAGGGGGCGGGCGGATGAGCAGTTCTTC	CASSWRGRADEQFF
TRBV19	NA	TRBD2	TRBJ2-3	TGTGCCAGTAGTATGGGTTCAAGCGGGGGTTACACAGATACGCAGTATTTT	CASSMGSSGGYTDTQYF
TRBV11-2	few	NA	TRBJ2-3	TGTGCCAGCAGCTTAGCTTACACAGATACGCAGTATTTT	CASSLAYTDTQYF
TRBV7-2	few	NA	TRBJ2-2	TGTGCCAGCAGCTTAGTATTCGGCACCGGGGAGCTGTTTTTT	CASSLVFGTGELFF
TRBV6-5	NA	TRBD2	TRBJ2-7	TGTGCCAGCAGGGCCCCGGGAGGGACCTACGAGCAGTACTTC	CASRAPGGTYEQYF
TRBV5-3	NA	TRBD2	TRBJ2-1	TGTGCCAGAAGCCTCGGACTAGCGGTATACAATGAGCAGTTCTTC	CARSLGLAVYNEQFF
TRBV25-1	NA	NA	TRBJ1-1	TGTGCCAGCAGGGGGCAATCGAGCACTGAAGCTTTCTTT	CASRGQSSTEAFF
TRBV7-3	NA	TRBD1	TRBJ2-6	TGTGCCAGCAGCTTATTGCCCAGGGGGACAACGAACTCTGGGGCCAACGTCCTGACTTTC	CASSLLPRGTTNSGANVLTF
TRBV4-2	NA	TRBD1	TRBJ1-1	TGTGCCAGCAGCCAGGGACAGGTTGATGCTGAAGCTTTCTTT	CASSQGQVDAEAFF
TRBV6-1	NA	NA	TRBJ2-2	TGTGCCAGCAGTGAAGCGATACGGAGTCATTCCGGGGAGCTGTTTTTT	CASSEAIRSHSGELFF
TRBV4-2	NA	TRBD1	TRBJ1-1	TGTGCCAGCAGCCACTCTAAGGATGGGACAGGGGGCTCTGAAGCTTTCTTT	CASSHSKDGTGGSEAFF
TRBV7-9	NA	NA	TRBJ2-5	TGTGCCAGCATTCCAGGTGGGCGAGAGACCCAGTACTTC	CASIPGGRETQYF
TRBV7-2	NA	TRBD1	TRBJ2-5	TGTGCCAGCAGCTTCGGACAGGGTAAACAAGAGACCCAGTACTTC	CASSFGQGKQETQYF
TRBV28	once	NA	TRBJ1-2	TGTGCCAGCAGTTTAGCTGGGGGCGGCGGCTACACCTTC	CASSLAGGGGYTF
TRBV6-2/TRBV6-3	NA	NA	TRBJ1-5	TGTGCCAGCAGTGTTCCCCAGGGGAATCAGCCCCAGCATTTT	CASSVPQGNQPQHF
TRBV11-3	NA	TRBD2	TRBJ2-7	TGTGCCAGCAGCCCGGGACTAGCGGATATCTACGAGCAGTACTTC	CASSPGLADIYEQYF
TRBV7-3	once	TRBD2	TRBJ2-1	TGTGCCAGCAGCTCCGGGACTAGCGGGTACAATGAGCAGTTCTTC	CASSSGTSGYNEQFF
TRBV5-1	NA	TRBD1	TRBJ2-7	TGCGCCAGCAGCTGGGACAGGGACTACGAGCAGTACTTC	CASSWDRDYEQYF
TRBV27	NA	TRBD2	TRBJ2-7	TGTGCCAGCAGTTTACAGCGGGACTCCTACGAGCAGTACTTC	CASSLQRDSYEQYF
TRBV5-1	NA	NA	TRBJ1-1	TGCGCCAGCAGCTTGGTTCCAGGGGTTAACACTGAAGCTTTCTTT	CASSLVPGVNTEAFF
TRBV19	NA	NA	TRBJ1-1	TGTGCCAGTAGTATCAGGAACACTGAAGCTTTCTTT	CASSIRNTEAFF
TRBV10-3	NA	TRBD1	TRBJ2-3	TGTGCCATCAGTGAGTCATTGACAGGGGCCAGCACAGATACGCAGTATTTT	CAISESLTGASTDTQYF
TRBV11-1	NA	NA	TRBJ2-1	TGTGCCAGCAGCCCCGAGGCTCTCACCTACAATGAGCAGTTCTTC	CASSPEALTYNEQFF
TRBV6-5	NA	TRBD2	TRBJ2-7	TGTGCCAGCAGACCTAGCGGGAGCTCCTACGAGCAGTACTTC	CASRPSGSSYEQYF
TRBV5-1	NA	NA	TRBJ1-5	TGCGCCAGCAGCTTGGGGGAGACAAGCAATCAGCCCCAGCATTTT	CASSLGETSNQPQHF
TRBV27	NA	TRBD1	TRBJ1-6	TGTGCCAGCAACCAAAGGTCCCAGGGGGGCAATTCACCCCTCCACTTT	CASNQRSQGGNSPLHF
TRBV4-2	NA	NA	TRBJ2-5	TGTGCCAGCAGCCAAGACTGGAGCGAGACCCAGTACTTC	CASSQDWSETQYF
TRBV21-1	NA	NA	TRBJ2-1	TGTGCCAGCGCCTCAGGGGCTCGGGTCGCCTACAATGAGCAGTTCTTC	CASASGARVAYNEQFF